This record covers a single T cell receptor beta chain. What antigen it recognizes has not been identified. The record has no base qualities; no much larger clone is one base away. TCRbeta CDR3 regions were amplified from genomic DNA using the immunoSEQ Assay, a bias-controlled multiplex PCR. For the original study's pipeline: The number of nucleated cells in each sample was estimated from the amplification of reference gene primers within the assay. To quantify the absolute abundance of each unique TCRbeta CDR3 rearrangement, sequence reads were collapsed and filtered. For each sample, productive Simpson clonality was calculated as the square root of Simpson's diversity index over productive rearrangements. TCRdb re-hosts the immuneACCESS table, in-frame sequences only. Its copies lack some clones; in the studies checked, an unresolved V gene accounts for under half of them, and the cause for the rest is not known. V and J calls and clone size come straight from that table; D and trimming were deduced from the DNA. The sample data list 110,000 to 150,000 clones, and more than 65% of these were observed just once. The ten largest clones add up to 10% to 13% of the sample.

CDR3 length: 17 amino acids, cysteine to phenylalanine. The retained sequence is limited to the CDR3, 51 bases, with the frame set at the first base. Per the germline V gene, SGDLS is the CDR1 and YYNGEE is the CDR2. Trimming takes 4 bases from V and 0 bases from J, and the germline ends sit 18 bases apart. Whole blood was collected in K2EDTA tubes by collaborating institutions according to the institutions' own protocols. For TCRbeta analysis, collaborator samples were shipped as frozen whole blood, as isolated PBMCs, or as DNA extracted from either sample type. This entry is derived from a study of blood T cell repertoires in COVID-19 (dated by TCRdb to the early 2020s). With respect to the entire study: The collaborator samples originated in the United States, Italy and Spain and spanned the acute and convalescent phases of COVID-19. Where available, HLA class I and class II types were obtained from metadata supplied by the sample provider rather than from assay-based typing. Nearly every sample came with metadata listing a de-identified subject ID, COVID-19 status, age in years and sex. The repertoires were released in a freely available public database meant as a resource for research on the immune response to SARS-CoV-2. The samples were drawn from the first 160 participants of the ongoing ImmuneRACE study and from 1,200 or so subjects provided by 6 global collaborators. Subjects who had been exposed to COVID-19, were actively infected with it, or had recovered from it provided the deeply sampled blood TCRbeta repertoires that made up the dataset. The prospective study material was composed of cDNA or gDNA derived from T cells, B-cell-depleted T cells, or PBMCs.

Points the paper makes about the study in general: The quantity of clinical and demographic metadata differed by source and by participant and was supplied without curation.

The V gene is TRBV9 and the J gene is TRBJ2-3, and possibly TRBD2, on 7 matching bases. The sample comprised peripheral blood. This TCR was sampled from a man aged 60 to 75 with active or convalescent COVID-19. Here the CDR3 is given as CASSFIGGGPSTDTQYF. The nucleotide sequence reads as follows: TGTGCCAGCAGCTTCATCGGCGGGGGCCCTAGCACAGATACGCAGTATTTT. The CDR3, completed at both ends by the reference TRBV9 and TRBJ2-3 genes, gives the full variable domain DSGVTQTPKHLITATGQRVTLRCSPRSGDLSVYWYQQSLDQGLQFLIQYYNGEERAKGNILERFSAQQFPDLHSELNLSSLELGDSALYFCASSFIGGGPSTDTQYFGPGTRLTVL.